This T cell receptor (beta chain) was sequenced during a study of cytomegalovirus exposure and HLA in healthy donors (dated by TCRdb to about 2017). About the full investigation: The 666 repertoires of the first cohort and the approximately 110 validation repertoires were produced on the same platform, according to a later analysis. The study aimed to test whether signatures of past pathogen exposure could be identified by cataloging public T cell receptors. Besides the first cohort of 666 subjects, a separate validation cohort made up of roughly 120 different subjects was used. High-throughput TCR immunosequencing, statistical association of individual TCRs with disease status, and machine learning were combined to predict cytomegalovirus infection status.

Findings and caveats that apply to the study as a whole: The study gave a list of some 150 TCR beta chains associated with cytomegalovirus. Subsequent analysis determined that TCRs grouped into clusters in the first cohort also showed a tendency toward co-occurrence across the 130 or so validation repertoires, and about 94% of cluster scores exceeded 0. Most TCR sequences were observed very rarely across donors, whereas some public TCRs were present in many individuals. The authors suggested that the approach could potentially be extended to other disease states and immunological phenotypes. The classifier was reported to diagnose cytomegalovirus status with high specificity and sensitivity in both the original and validation cohorts. A few of the identified cytomegalovirus-associated TCR beta chains were confirmed in vitro to be specific for cytomegalovirus antigens. A later analysis lacked HLA typing for the validation cohort, so it scored co-occurrence in that cohort across all 120 or so repertoires.

At least ten counts were recorded for this clone. Its cognate antigen has yet to be identified. Within one base of it there is no much larger clone, and no base qualities were kept. Library creation used the immunoSEQ multiplex PCR assay. The authors' analysis ran thus. To diagnose cytomegalovirus status from the catalog of TCR beta chain sequences, a statistical classification framework was built. TCRdb limited this immuneACCESS table to in-frame rearrangements with V and J called. A share of clones is missing; checked studies link under half to unresolved V genes, and the rest is unexplained. Clone size and the V and J calls come from that table; the DNA yielded D and trimming. This sample gives about 170,000 clones in total; around 85% of them show up just once. The ten most abundant clones make up 4.5% to 7% of the sample. The donors belonged to the validation cohort of 120 subjects, which was separate from the roughly 700-subject first cohort.

In the germline V gene, CDR1 corresponds to SGHTA and CDR2 to FQGTGA. The CDR3 runs 15 amino acids, cysteine and phenylalanine included. Only the CDR3 portion is preserved as DNA: 45 bases, with reading frame beginning at the first base. V is cut back by 2 bases and J by 2 bases, with 2 bases in the junction unmatched. The sequenced material came from PBMCs. This TCR came from a woman in her 30s in good health and CMV-seronegative. The chain is made from TRBV7-3 and TRBJ2-3; a stretch of 9 junction bases matches TRBD2. The DNA is TGTGCCAGCAGCTTAGCTAGCGGGGACACAGATACGCAGTATTTT. Its amino acids are CASSLASGDTDTQYF.